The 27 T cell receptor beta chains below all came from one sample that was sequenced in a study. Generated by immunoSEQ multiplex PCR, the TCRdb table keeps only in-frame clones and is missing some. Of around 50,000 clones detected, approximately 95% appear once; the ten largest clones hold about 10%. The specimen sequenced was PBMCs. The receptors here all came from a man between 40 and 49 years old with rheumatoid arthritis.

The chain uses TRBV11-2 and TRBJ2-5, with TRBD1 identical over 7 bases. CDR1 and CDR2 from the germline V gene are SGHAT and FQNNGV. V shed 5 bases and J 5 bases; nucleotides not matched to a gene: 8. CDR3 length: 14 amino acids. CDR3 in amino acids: CASSTRQGVETQYF. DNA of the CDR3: TGTGCCAGCAGCACTAGACAGGGAGTGGAGACCCAGTACTTC.

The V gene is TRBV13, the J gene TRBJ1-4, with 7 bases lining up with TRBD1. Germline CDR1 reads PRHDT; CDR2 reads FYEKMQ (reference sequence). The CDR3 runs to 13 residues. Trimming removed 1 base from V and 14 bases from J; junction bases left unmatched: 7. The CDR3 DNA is TGTGCCAGCAGCTTAGAGAGACAGGGAGACCTGTTTTTT. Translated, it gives CASSLERQGDLFF. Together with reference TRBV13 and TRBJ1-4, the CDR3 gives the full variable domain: AAGVIQSPRHLIKEKRETATLKCYPIPRHDTVYWYQQGPGQDPQFLISFYEKMQSDKGSIPDRFSAQQFSDYHSELNMSSLELGDSALYFCASSLERQGDLFFGSGTQLSVL.

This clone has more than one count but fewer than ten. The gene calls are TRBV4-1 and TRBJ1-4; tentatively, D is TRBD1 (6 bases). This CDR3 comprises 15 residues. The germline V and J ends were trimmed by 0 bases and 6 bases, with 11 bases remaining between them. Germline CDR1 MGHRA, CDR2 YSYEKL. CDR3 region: CASSQEEGGDEKLFF. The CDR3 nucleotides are TGCGCCAGCAGCCAAGAAGAGGGGGGAGATGAAAAACTGTTTTTT.

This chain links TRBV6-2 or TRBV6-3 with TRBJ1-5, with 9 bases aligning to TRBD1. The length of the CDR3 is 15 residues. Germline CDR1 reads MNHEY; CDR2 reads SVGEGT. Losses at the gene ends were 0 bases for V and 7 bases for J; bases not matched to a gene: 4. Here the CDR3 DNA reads TGTGCCAGCAGTTACTCAGGACAGGGGTCACAGCCCCAGCATTTT. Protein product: CASSYSGQGSQPQHF.

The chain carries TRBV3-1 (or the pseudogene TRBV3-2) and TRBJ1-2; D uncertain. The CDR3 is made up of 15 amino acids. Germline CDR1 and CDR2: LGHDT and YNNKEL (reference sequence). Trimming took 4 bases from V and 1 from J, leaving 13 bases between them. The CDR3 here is CASSRIAQFNYGYTF. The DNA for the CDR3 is TGTGCCAGCAGCCGAATCGCCCAGTTTAACTATGGCTACACCTTC.

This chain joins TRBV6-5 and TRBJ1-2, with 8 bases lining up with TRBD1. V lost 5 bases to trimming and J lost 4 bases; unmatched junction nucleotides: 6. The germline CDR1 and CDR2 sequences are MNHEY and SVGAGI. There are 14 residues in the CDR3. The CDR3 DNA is TGTGCCAGCAGTCCATTTGACAGGGGCTATGGCTACACCTTC. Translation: CASSPFDRGYGYTF.

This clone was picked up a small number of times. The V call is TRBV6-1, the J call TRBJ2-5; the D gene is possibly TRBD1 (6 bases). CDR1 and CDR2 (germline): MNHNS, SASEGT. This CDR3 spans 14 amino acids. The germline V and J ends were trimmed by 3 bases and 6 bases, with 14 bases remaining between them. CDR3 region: CASSDETGSKTQYF. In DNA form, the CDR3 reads TGTGCCAGCAGTGATGAGACAGGATCCAAGACCCAGTACTTC.

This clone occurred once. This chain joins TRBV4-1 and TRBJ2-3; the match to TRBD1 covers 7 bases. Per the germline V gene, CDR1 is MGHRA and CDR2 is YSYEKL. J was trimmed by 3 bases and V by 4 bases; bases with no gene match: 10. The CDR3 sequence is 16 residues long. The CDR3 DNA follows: TGCGCCAGCAGCCGACGGACAGGTGAGGGTACAGATACGCAGTATTTT. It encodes CASSRRTGEGTDTQYF.

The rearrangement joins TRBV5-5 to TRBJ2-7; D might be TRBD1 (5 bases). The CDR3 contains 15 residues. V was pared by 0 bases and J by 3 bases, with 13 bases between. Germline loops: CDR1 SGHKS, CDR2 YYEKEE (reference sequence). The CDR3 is CASSLGVRAGYEQYF. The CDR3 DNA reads TGTGCCAGCAGCTTGGGGGTCAGGGCAGGCTACGAGCAGTACTTC.

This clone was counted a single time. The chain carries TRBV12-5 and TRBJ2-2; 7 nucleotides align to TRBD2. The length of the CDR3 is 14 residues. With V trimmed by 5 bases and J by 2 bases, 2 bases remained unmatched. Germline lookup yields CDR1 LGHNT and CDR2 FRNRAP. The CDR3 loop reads CASGSGANTGELFF. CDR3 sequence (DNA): TGTGCTAGTGGTAGCGGGGCTAACACCGGGGAGCTGTTTTTT.

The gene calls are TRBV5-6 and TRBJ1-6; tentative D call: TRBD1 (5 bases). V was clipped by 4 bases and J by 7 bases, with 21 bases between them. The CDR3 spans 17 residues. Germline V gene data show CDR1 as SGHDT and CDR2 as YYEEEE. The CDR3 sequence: CASSVEKAGYGNSPLHF. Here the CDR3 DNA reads TGTGCCAGCAGCGTGGAGAAAGCAGGGTACGGCAATTCACCCCTCCACTTT.

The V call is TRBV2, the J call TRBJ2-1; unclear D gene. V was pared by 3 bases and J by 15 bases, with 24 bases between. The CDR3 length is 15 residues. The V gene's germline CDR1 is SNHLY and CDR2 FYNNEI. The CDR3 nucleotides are TGTGCCAGCAGTGATTATTTCGAAATCGTGGGGTCTCGGTTCTTC. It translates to CASSDYFEIVGSRFF.

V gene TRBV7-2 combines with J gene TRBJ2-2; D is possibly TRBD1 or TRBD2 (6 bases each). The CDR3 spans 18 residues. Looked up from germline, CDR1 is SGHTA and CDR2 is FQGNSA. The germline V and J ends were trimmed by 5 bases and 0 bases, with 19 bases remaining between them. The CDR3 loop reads CASSLPKGGTPNTGELFF. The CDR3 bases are TGTGCCAGCAGCCTACCAAAAGGCGGGACACCGAACACCGGGGAGCTGTTTTTT.

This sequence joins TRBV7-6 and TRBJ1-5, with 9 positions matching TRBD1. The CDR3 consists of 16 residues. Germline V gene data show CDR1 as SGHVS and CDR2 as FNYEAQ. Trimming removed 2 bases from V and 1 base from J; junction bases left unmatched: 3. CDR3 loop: CASSLLTGGSNQPQHF. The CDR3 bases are TGTGCCAGCAGCTTACTAACAGGGGGCAGCAATCAGCCCCAGCATTTT.

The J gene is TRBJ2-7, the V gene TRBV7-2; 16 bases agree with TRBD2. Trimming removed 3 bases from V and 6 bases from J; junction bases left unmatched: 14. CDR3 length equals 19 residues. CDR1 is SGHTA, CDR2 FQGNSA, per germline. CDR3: CASSFPGTSGRARGPEQYF. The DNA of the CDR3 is TGTGCCAGCAGCTTCCCCGGGACTAGCGGGAGGGCCAGGGGCCCCGAGCAGTACTTC.

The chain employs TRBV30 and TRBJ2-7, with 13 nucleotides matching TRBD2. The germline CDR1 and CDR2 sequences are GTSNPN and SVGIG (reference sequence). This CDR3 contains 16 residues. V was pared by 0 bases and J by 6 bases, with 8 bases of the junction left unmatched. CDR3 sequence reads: CAWSVGLAGTIGEQYF. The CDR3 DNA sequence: TGTGCCTGGAGTGTGGGACTAGCGGGAACCATAGGCGAGCAGTACTTC.

The CDR3 sequence is CASSKMTGYNYGYTF. The CDR3 nucleotides read TGTGCCAGCAGCAAAATGACAGGGTATAACTATGGCTACACCTTC. The V gene is TRBV7-9, the J gene TRBJ1-2, with 7 bases that match TRBD1. J was trimmed by 1 base and V by 5 bases; bases with no gene match: 7. Germline values: CDR1 SEHNR, CDR2 FQNEAQ (reference sequence). The CDR3 consists of 15 residues.

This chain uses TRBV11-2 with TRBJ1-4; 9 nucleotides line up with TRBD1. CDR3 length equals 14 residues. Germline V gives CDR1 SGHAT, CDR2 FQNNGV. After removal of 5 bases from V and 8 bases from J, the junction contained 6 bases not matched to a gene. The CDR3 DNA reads TGTGCCAGCAGCCGTCTTGGGACAGGGGAAAAACTGTTTTTT. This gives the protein CASSRLGTGEKLFF. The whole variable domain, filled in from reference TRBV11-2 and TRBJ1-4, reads EAGVAQSPRYKIIEKRQSVAFWCNPISGHATLYWYQQILGQGPKLLIQFQNNGVVDDSQLPKDRFSAERLKGVDSTLKIQPAKLEDSAVYLCASSRLGTGEKLFFGSGTQLSVL.

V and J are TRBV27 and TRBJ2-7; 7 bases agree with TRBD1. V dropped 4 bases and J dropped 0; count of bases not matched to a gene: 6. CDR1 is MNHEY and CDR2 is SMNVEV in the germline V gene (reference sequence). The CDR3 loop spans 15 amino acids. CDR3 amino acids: CASSWTGTASYEQYF. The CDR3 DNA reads TGTGCCAGCAGTTGGACCGGGACAGCCTCCTACGAGCAGTACTTC.

The CDR3 protein is CASSYRRGLSNYGYTF. The CDR3, as DNA: TGTGCCAGCAGTTACCGGCGGGGGCTCTCGAACTATGGCTACACCTTC. The chain couples TRBV6-2 or TRBV6-3 to TRBJ1-2; D perhaps matches TRBD1 (6 bases). The CDR3 is 16 residues long. The germline V gene has CDR1 MNHEY and CDR2 SVGEGT. V lost 2 bases and J 2 bases, leaving 15 bases between the germline ends.

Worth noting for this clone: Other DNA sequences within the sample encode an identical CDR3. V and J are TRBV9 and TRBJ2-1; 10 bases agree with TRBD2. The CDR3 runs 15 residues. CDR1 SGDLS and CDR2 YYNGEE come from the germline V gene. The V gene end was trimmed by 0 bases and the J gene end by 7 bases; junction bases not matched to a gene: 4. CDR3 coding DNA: TGTGCCAGCAGCGTAGGAGCGGGAGGGTATAATGAGCAGTTCTTC. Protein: CASSVGAGGYNEQFF.

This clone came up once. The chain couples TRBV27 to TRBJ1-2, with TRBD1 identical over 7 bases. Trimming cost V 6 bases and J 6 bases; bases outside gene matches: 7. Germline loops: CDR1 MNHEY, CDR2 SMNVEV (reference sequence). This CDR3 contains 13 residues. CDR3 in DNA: TGTGCCAGCAGCTACGGGACAGACCATGGCTACACCTTC. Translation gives CASSYGTDHGYTF.

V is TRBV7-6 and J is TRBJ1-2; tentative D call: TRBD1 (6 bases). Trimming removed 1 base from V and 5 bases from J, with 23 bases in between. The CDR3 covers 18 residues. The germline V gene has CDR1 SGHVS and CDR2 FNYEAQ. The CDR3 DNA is TGTGCCAGCAGCTTAGGGAAGGACAGTGGGTCGAAACTTTATGGCTACACCTTC. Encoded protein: CASSLGKDSGSKLYGYTF.

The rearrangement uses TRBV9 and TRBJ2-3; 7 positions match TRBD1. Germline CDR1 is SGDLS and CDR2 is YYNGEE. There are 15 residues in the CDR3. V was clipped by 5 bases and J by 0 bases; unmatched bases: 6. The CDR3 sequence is CASRTQGLSTDTQYF. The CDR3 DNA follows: TGTGCCAGCAGAACACAGGGGTTAAGCACAGATACGCAGTATTTT.

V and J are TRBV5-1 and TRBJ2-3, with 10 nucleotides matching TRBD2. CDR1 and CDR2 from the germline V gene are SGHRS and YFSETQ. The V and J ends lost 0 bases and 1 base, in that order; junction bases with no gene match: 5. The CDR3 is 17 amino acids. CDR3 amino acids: CASSLVPSGGGTDTQYF. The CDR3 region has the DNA TGCGCCAGCAGCTTGGTTCCCAGCGGGGGGGGCACAGATACGCAGTATTTT.

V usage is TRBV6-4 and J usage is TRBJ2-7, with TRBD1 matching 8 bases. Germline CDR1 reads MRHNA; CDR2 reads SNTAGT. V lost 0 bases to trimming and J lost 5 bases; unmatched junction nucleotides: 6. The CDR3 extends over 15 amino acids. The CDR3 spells CASSDSEDRVHEQYF. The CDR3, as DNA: TGTGCCAGCAGTGACTCGGAGGACAGGGTCCACGAGCAGTACTTC.

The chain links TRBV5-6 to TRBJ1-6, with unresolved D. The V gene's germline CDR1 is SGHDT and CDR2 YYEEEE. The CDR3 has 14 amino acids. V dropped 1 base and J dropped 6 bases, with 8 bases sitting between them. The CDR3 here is CASSLPATNSPLHF. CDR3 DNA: TGTGCCAGCAGCTTGCCAGCGACTAATTCACCCCTCCACTTT.